Listed here are 25 T cell receptor beta chains from one sample, sequenced in a study of vaccination effects on CD4 cells after COVID-19. The ViraFEST assay expanded antigen-specific CD4+ T cells with viral peptide pools before sequencing. The culture ran for roughly ten days, and then CD4+ T cells were isolated. Profiled with immunoSEQ multiplex PCR; TCRdb holds only in-frame clones, not every one. The sample includes around 13,000 clones, 76% of them seen just once. No antigen has been identified for these receptors. Sample: CD4+ T cells from PBMCs cultured with HCoV-229E spike peptides, taken before COVID-19 vaccination. These TCRs come from a human donor who received a COVID-19 vaccine.

The V call is TRBV11-2, the J call TRBJ1-2; D is perhaps TRBD1 (5 bases). CDR3 length: 15 amino acids. With 0 bases removed from V and 0 bases from J, the gap between germline ends came to 8 bases. Per the germline V gene, CDR1 is SGHAT and CDR2 is FQNNGV. The CDR3 coding sequence is TGTGCCAGCAGCTTAGAGGCAGGGACTAACTATGGCTACACCTTC. Its protein product is CASSLEAGTNYGYTF.

The table lists this clone with a few counts. The V and J genes are TRBV4-2 and TRBJ2-2; 13 nucleotides align to TRBD2. The CDR3 is 24 residues long. The V gene end was trimmed by 3 bases and the J gene end by 6 bases; junction bases not matched to a gene: 28. Germline assignment: CDR1 LGHNA and CDR2 YNFKEQ. In DNA, the CDR3 is TGTGCCAGCAGCCAGGGACCGGGACAGGGCACCGGGACTAGCGGGACTCGCGGCCCCGGGGAGCTGTTTTTT. Amino acids: CASSQGPGQGTGTSGTRGPGELFF.

The rearrangement joins TRBV30 to TRBJ1-5; D call uncertain. Germline V CDR1 and CDR2: GTSNPN, SVGIG (reference sequence). The V end lost 2 bases, the J end lost 3 bases, and 5 bases lay between the germline ends. The CDR3 has 12 amino acids. The CDR3 spells CAWSLNNQPQHF. CDR3 in DNA: TGTGCCTGGAGTTTAAACAATCAGCCCCAGCATTTT.

J is TRBJ1-6 and V is TRBV28; D is uncertain. Germline V gives CDR1 MDHEN, CDR2 SYDVKM. This CDR3 spans 14 amino acids. V dropped 8 bases and J dropped 10 bases, with 18 bases sitting between them. The CDR3 reads CASRRMREESPLHF. DNA for the CDR3: TGTGCCAGCCGCCGCATGCGGGAAGAATCACCCCTCCACTTT.

The chain has TRBV6-5 and TRBJ2-2; D is unclear. In germline, CDR1 is MNHEY, CDR2 SVGAGI. This CDR3 region has 14 residues. V lost 6 bases and J 6 bases, leaving 14 bases between the germline ends. This CDR3 reads CASSPEYGSGELFF. The CDR3 DNA is TGTGCCAGCAGCCCCGAGTACGGGTCCGGGGAGCTGTTTTTT.

This chain connects TRBV11-2 to TRBJ1-4, with a weak D call TRBD1 (6 bases). The CDR3 spans 16 residues. Germline V gene sequence: CDR1 SGHAT, CDR2 FQNNGV. V lost 2 bases and J 2 bases, leaving 12 bases between the germline ends. CDR3 sequence: CASSLRSRGTNEKLFF. Written as DNA, the CDR3 is TGTGCCAGCAGCTTACGGTCCAGGGGTACTAATGAAAAACTGTTTTTT.

In this sample, this clone turned up a few times. J is TRBJ1-2 and V is TRBV7-2, with TRBD1 as a possible D gene (5 bases). V was clipped by 1 base and J by 7 bases, with 10 bases between them. The CDR3 is made up of 13 amino acids. The V gene's germline CDR1 is SGHTA and CDR2 FQGNSA. The CDR3 reads CASSLGGGGGYTF. CDR3 nucleotides: TGTGCCAGCAGCTTAGGTGGGGGGGGTGGCTACACCTTC.

The V gene is TRBV19, the J gene TRBJ2-7; 7 nucleotides align to TRBD1. The J segment lost 3 bases and the V segment lost 6 bases, leaving 11 bases of the junction unmatched. The CDR3 consists of 15 residues. CDR1 is LNHDA, CDR2 SQIVND, per germline (reference sequence). CDR3 residues: CASRPSTGYRYEQYF. CDR3 sequence (DNA): TGTGCCAGTAGACCGTCGACAGGGTACCGCTACGAGCAGTACTTC. Full variable domain (rest looked up from reference TRBV19 and TRBJ2-7): DGGITQSPKYLFRKEGQNVTLSCEQNLNHDAMYWYRQDPGQGLRLIYYSQIVNDFQKGDIAEGYSVSREKKESFPLTVTSAQKNPTAFYLCASRPSTGYRYEQYFGPGTRLTVT.

This clone was detected only once. The chain couples TRBV5-6 to TRBJ1-3; no firm D call. This CDR3 is built from 11 residues. V shed 2 bases and J shed 8 bases, with 5 bases lying between them. Germline CDR1 and CDR2: SGHDT and YYEEEE. CDR3 in amino acids: CASSLWDTIYF. Here the CDR3 DNA reads TGTGCCAGCAGCTTATGGGACACCATATATTTT.

J is TRBJ1-1 and V is TRBV28; 8 nucleotides align to TRBD1. CDR1 MDHEN and CDR2 SYDVKM come from the germline V gene. The CDR3 runs 14 residues. The V and J ends lost 1 base and 5 bases, in that order; junction bases with no gene match: 3. The CDR3 is CASSLSTGVTEAFF. In nucleotides, the CDR3 is TGTGCCAGCAGTTTATCGACAGGGGTGACTGAAGCTTTCTTT.

The chain couples TRBV20-1 to TRBJ2-7, with 7 bases fitting TRBD1. The length of the CDR3 is 14 residues. The V and J ends lost 3 bases and 4 bases, in that order; junction bases with no gene match: 9. Germline V gene sequence: CDR1 DFQATT, CDR2 SNEGSKA (reference sequence). CDR3 bases: TGCAGTGCTAGTAATGTGGGACAGATGTACGAGCAGTACTTC. This sequence encodes CSASNVGQMYEQYF.

The J gene is TRBJ1-3, the V gene TRBV5-4; D is ambiguous. The germline V gene has CDR1 SGHNT and CDR2 YYREEE (reference sequence). The CDR3 has 12 residues. Trimming left V 3 bases short and J 3 bases short, with 4 bases between. This chain's CDR3 is CASSSVGNTIYF. The CDR3 nucleotides read TGTGCCAGCAGCTCGGTTGGAAACACCATATATTTT. Combining the CDR3 with reference TRBV5-4 and TRBJ1-3 gives the whole variable domain ETGVTQSPTHLIKTRGQQVTLRCSSQSGHNTVSWYQQALGQGPQFIFQYYREEENGRGNFPPRFSGLQFPNYSSELNVNALELDDSALYLCASSSVGNTIYFGEGSWLTVV.

The V call is TRBV3-1 (or the pseudogene TRBV3-2), the J call TRBJ2-7; D is undetermined. Germline lookup yields CDR1 LGHDT and CDR2 YNNKEL (reference sequence). The CDR3 has 11 amino acids. V shed 4 bases and J shed 5 bases, with 6 bases lying between them. CDR3 protein: CASSLNHEQYF. CDR3 in DNA: TGTGCCAGCAGCCTGAACCACGAGCAGTACTTC.

This sequence joins TRBV28 and TRBJ1-3; D unclear. There are 15 residues in the CDR3. Germline CDR1 reads MDHEN; CDR2 reads SYDVKM. V gave up 7 bases and J gave up 4 bases, with 17 bases separating them. The CDR3 protein is CASTSLTTGGNTIYF. The CDR3 DNA follows: TGTGCCAGCACTTCTCTAACCACGGGAGGAAACACCATATATTTT. Complete variable domain (other parts from reference TRBV28 and TRBJ1-3): DVKVTQSSRYLVKRTGEKVFLECVQDMDHENMFWYRQDPGLGLRLIYFSYDVKMKEKGDIPEGYSVSREKKERFSLILESASTNQTSMYLCASTSLTTGGNTIYFGEGSWLTVV.

The V and J genes are TRBV3-1 (or the pseudogene TRBV3-2) and TRBJ2-2, with unresolved D. This CDR3 has 15 residues. The V end lost 7 bases, the J end lost 1 base, and 13 bases lay between the germline ends. CDR1 is LGHDT and CDR2 is YNNKEL in the germline V gene (reference sequence). For the CDR3, the DNA is TGTGCCAGCAACTCACCGCTGCTGAACACCGGGGAGCTGTTTTTT. This codes for CASNSPLLNTGELFF.

V gene TRBV9 combines with J gene TRBJ2-2; tentatively, D is TRBD2 (6 bases). V was clipped by 0 bases and J by 6 bases, with 15 bases between them. There are 16 residues in the CDR3. Germline CDR1 SGDLS, CDR2 YYNGEE. The CDR3, as DNA: TGTGCCAGCAGCGTAGTCGGCGGGGCCTCATCCGGGGAGCTGTTTTTT. Translation: CASSVVGGASSGELFF. The variable domain in full, completed from reference TRBV9 and TRBJ2-2, reads DSGVTQTPKHLITATGQRVTLRCSPRSGDLSVYWYQQSLDQGLQFLIQYYNGEERAKGNILERFSAQQFPDLHSELNLSSLELGDSALYFCASSVVGGASSGELFFGEGSRLTVL.

This chain connects TRBV27 to TRBJ1-5; D is unclear. CDR3 length: 17 amino acids. V lost 3 bases, J lost 2 bases, and 17 bases lay in between. Germline V gene lookup returns CDR1 MNHEY and CDR2 SMNVEV (reference sequence). The CDR3 loop reads CASSFSSLGSGNQPQHF. In DNA form, the CDR3 reads TGTGCCAGCAGTTTTAGTTCTCTGGGTAGTGGCAATCAGCCCCAGCATTTT.

V and J are TRBV30 and TRBJ1-3; the D is unclear. Germline V gene sequence: CDR1 GTSNPN, CDR2 SVGIG (reference sequence). This CDR3 is 12 amino acids long. Trimming removed 2 bases from V and 4 bases from J, with 6 bases in between. CDR3 DNA: TGTGCCTGGAGTCTAGCCGGAAACACCATATATTTT. Amino acid sequence: CAWSLAGNTIYF.

This chain uses TRBV6-5 with TRBJ2-7, with unresolved D. This CDR3 has 15 residues. In germline, CDR1 is MNHEY, CDR2 SVGAGI. Trimming shortened V by 4 bases and J by 2 bases, and 15 bases separated the two germline ends. The CDR3 DNA reads TGTGCCAGCAGTTCCTCCCCCGAGTCGGCCTACGAGCAGTACTTC. It is translated as CASSSSPESAYEQYF.

V gene TRBV18 combines with J gene TRBJ2-3; the match to TRBD2 covers 8 bases. V shed 5 bases and J 1 base; nucleotides not matched to a gene: 5. The CDR3 runs to 15 residues. Looked up from germline, CDR1 is KGHSH and CDR2 is LQKENI. The CDR3 region is CASSITSGRTDTQYF. CDR3 DNA sequence: TGTGCCAGCTCAATAACTAGCGGACGCACAGATACGCAGTATTTT.

V usage is TRBV7-9 and J usage is TRBJ1-2; D unclear. This CDR3 spans 12 amino acids. The V and J ends lost 1 base and 2 bases respectively, with 2 bases between them. In germline, CDR1 is SEHNR, CDR2 FQNEAQ (reference sequence). Here the CDR3 DNA reads TGTGCCAGCAGCTTAGAGAACTATGGCTACACCTTC. Amino acid sequence: CASSLENYGYTF.

Written as DNA, the CDR3 is TGTGCCAGCAGCTTACAGGGGGCGACCAATGAGCAGTTCTTC. The encoded protein is CASSLQGATNEQFF. J is TRBJ2-1 and V is TRBV7-3; 8 bases map to TRBD1. Unmatched junction bases numbered 3, after V lost 2 bases and J lost 6 bases. The CDR3 covers 14 residues. Looked up from germline, CDR1 is SGHTA and CDR2 is FQGTGA.

V is TRBV10-3 and J is TRBJ1-3; 9 bases align to TRBD1. The germline gives CDR1 ENHRY, CDR2 SYGVKD. Trimming removed 2 bases from V and 4 bases from J; junction bases left unmatched: 6. This CDR3 contains 16 residues. The CDR3 region has the DNA TGTGCCATCAGTGAGGGGGACAGGGCCCTCGGAAACACCATATATTTT. Protein product: CAISEGDRALGNTIYF.

This clone has only a few counts. This rearrangement joins TRBV24-1 to TRBJ2-2, with 8 bases aligning to TRBD1. The CDR3 runs to 16 residues. Germline CDR1 KGHDR, CDR2 SFDVKD. The V and J ends lost 5 bases and 4 bases, in that order; junction bases with no gene match: 8. The CDR3 here is CATSGRGQGPTGELFF. The CDR3 region has the DNA TGTGCCACCAGTGGCCGTGGACAGGGACCCACCGGGGAGCTGTTTTTT.

The V and J genes are TRBV11-2 and TRBJ2-7; either TRBD1 or TRBD2 may fit D (5 bases each). Trimming shortened V by 4 bases and J by 0 bases, and 13 bases separated the two germline ends. Germline V gene data show CDR1 as SGHAT and CDR2 as FQNNGV. This CDR3 region has 15 residues. CDR3 bases: TGTGCCAGCAGCTCCCGGGACGGAGTCTCCTACGAGCAGTACTTC. Amino acids: CASSSRDGVSYEQYF.